The 18 T cell receptor beta chains given below trace back to one sample, sequenced in a study of monozygotic twins with inflammatory bowel disease. TCRdb re-called the 5' RACE reads and shows each CDR3 protein once, DNA omitted. This repertoire comprises approximately 340,000 distinct CDR3 sequences; its ten largest clones make up under 2.5%. The source material was blood. These receptors came from a human donor with ulcerative colitis or Crohn's disease, or a healthy co-twin of an affected twin (not recorded which).

This rearrangement joins TRBV10-3 to TRBJ2-7; TCRdb gives TRBD1 as the D gene, but with no DNA this cannot be confirmed. Germline V gene lookup returns CDR1 ENHRY and CDR2 SYGVKD. The CDR3 runs 12 residues. The CDR3 reads CAISELGQKQYF.

The chain is built from TRBV5-1 and TRBJ1-5; TCRdb gives TRBD1 as the D gene, but with no DNA this cannot be confirmed. Per germline, CDR1 SGHRS and CDR2 YFSETQ. The CDR3 totals 19 residues. CDR3 sequence: CASSRKVRGFNYSNQPQHF.

The CDR3 sequence is CSARVWQGAYGYTF. This sequence joins TRBV20-1 and TRBJ1-2; TCRdb's D gene call, TRBD1, goes unchecked for lack of DNA. The CDR3 is made up of 14 amino acids. The germline gives CDR1 DFQATT, CDR2 SNEGSKA (reference sequence).

The V and J genes are TRBV12-3 or TRBV12-4 and TRBJ2-1; TCRdb calls TRBD2, which cannot be checked without DNA. This CDR3 is 15 amino acids long. CDR3: CASSPPSGLNNEQFF.

The chain combines TRBV5-1 with TRBJ1-2; with no DNA, the TCRdb D assignment of TRBD1 cannot be verified. The CDR3 is made up of 14 amino acids. Germline V gives CDR1 SGHRS, CDR2 YFSETQ. This chain's CDR3 is CASSLGQGVYGYTF.

V usage is TRBV4-3 and J usage is TRBJ2-1. Germline V gene sequence: CDR1 LGHNA, CDR2 YSLEER. The CDR3 is made up of 15 amino acids. The CDR3 spells CASSFARSSYNEQFF.

The chain carries TRBV7-6 and TRBJ2-5; with no DNA, the TCRdb D assignment of TRBD1 cannot be verified. The CDR3 is 15 amino acids. The germline CDR1 and CDR2 sequences are SGHVS and FNYEAQ. The chain's CDR3 is CASSLGLGGRETQYF.

This chain uses TRBV2 with TRBJ2-5; TCRdb lists TRBD1, though no DNA is available to test this call. Per the germline V gene, CDR1 is SNHLY and CDR2 is FYNNEI. CDR3 length: 14 amino acids. The CDR3 spells CASILGTNQETQYF.

The genes are TRBV20-1 and TRBJ2-3; absent DNA, TCRdb's TRBD1 call cannot be checked. Germline CDR1 is DFQATT and CDR2 is SNEGSKA (reference sequence). CDR3 size: 14 residues. The CDR3 loop is CSSNLGQSTDTQYF.

The V and J genes are TRBV9 and TRBJ2-1; as DNA is missing, the TRBD1 call by TCRdb cannot be tested. The CDR3 is 14 amino acids. Germline V gene data show CDR1 as SGDLS and CDR2 as YYNGEE. The CDR3 loop is CASSITTLNNEQFF.

The CDR3 sequence is CASSPRGGFGELFF. V usage is TRBV5-4 and J usage is TRBJ2-2; TCRdb names TRBD1, which stays unverified in the absence of DNA. Germline CDR1 reads SGHNT; CDR2 reads YYREEE (reference sequence). This CDR3 region has 14 residues.

CDR3 amino acids: CSARDPLSPTNEKLFF. J is TRBJ1-4 and V is TRBV20-1. In germline, CDR1 is DFQATT, CDR2 SNEGSKA (reference sequence). CDR3 length: 16 residues.

The chain employs TRBV5-1 and TRBJ1-1. This CDR3 is 14 amino acids long. Germline lookup yields CDR1 SGHRS and CDR2 YFSETQ. The CDR3 loop reads CASSSPAGDTEAFF. The complete variable domain, with remaining parts taken from reference TRBV5-1 and TRBJ1-1, reads KAGVTQTPRYLIKTRGQQVTLSCSPISGHRSVSWYQQTPGQGLQFLFEYFSETQRNKGNFPGRFSGRQFSNSRSEMNVSTLELGDSALYLCASSSPAGDTEAFFGQGTRLTVV.

The chain combines TRBV20-1 with TRBJ2-3; TCRdb returns TRBD1, unconfirmable since there is no DNA. Per germline, CDR1 DFQATT and CDR2 SNEGSKA (reference sequence). The length of the CDR3 is 14 residues. CDR3 region: CSEGGGVNTDTQYF.

The rearrangement uses TRBV28 and TRBJ2-2. CDR1 is MDHEN and CDR2 is SYDVKM in the germline V gene. The CDR3 totals 16 residues. The CDR3 reads CASSLGQTLNTGELFF.

The CDR3 is CASSYIGLGETQYF. The V call is TRBV5-1, the J call TRBJ2-5. This CDR3 has 14 amino acids. Looked up from germline, CDR1 is SGHRS and CDR2 is YFSETQ.

The rearrangement links TRBV29-1 to TRBJ2-7; TCRdb's D call of TRBD2 is untestable without DNA. The CDR3 sequence is 12 residues long. Germline CDR1 SQVTM, CDR2 ANQGSEA. The CDR3 protein is CSVRLAEYEQYF.

The chain combines TRBV28 with TRBJ2-2; TCRdb selects TRBD1, and the lack of DNA leaves this call unchecked. The CDR3 is made up of 14 amino acids. Germline values: CDR1 MDHEN, CDR2 SYDVKM. The CDR3 spells CASDSIQNTGELFF.